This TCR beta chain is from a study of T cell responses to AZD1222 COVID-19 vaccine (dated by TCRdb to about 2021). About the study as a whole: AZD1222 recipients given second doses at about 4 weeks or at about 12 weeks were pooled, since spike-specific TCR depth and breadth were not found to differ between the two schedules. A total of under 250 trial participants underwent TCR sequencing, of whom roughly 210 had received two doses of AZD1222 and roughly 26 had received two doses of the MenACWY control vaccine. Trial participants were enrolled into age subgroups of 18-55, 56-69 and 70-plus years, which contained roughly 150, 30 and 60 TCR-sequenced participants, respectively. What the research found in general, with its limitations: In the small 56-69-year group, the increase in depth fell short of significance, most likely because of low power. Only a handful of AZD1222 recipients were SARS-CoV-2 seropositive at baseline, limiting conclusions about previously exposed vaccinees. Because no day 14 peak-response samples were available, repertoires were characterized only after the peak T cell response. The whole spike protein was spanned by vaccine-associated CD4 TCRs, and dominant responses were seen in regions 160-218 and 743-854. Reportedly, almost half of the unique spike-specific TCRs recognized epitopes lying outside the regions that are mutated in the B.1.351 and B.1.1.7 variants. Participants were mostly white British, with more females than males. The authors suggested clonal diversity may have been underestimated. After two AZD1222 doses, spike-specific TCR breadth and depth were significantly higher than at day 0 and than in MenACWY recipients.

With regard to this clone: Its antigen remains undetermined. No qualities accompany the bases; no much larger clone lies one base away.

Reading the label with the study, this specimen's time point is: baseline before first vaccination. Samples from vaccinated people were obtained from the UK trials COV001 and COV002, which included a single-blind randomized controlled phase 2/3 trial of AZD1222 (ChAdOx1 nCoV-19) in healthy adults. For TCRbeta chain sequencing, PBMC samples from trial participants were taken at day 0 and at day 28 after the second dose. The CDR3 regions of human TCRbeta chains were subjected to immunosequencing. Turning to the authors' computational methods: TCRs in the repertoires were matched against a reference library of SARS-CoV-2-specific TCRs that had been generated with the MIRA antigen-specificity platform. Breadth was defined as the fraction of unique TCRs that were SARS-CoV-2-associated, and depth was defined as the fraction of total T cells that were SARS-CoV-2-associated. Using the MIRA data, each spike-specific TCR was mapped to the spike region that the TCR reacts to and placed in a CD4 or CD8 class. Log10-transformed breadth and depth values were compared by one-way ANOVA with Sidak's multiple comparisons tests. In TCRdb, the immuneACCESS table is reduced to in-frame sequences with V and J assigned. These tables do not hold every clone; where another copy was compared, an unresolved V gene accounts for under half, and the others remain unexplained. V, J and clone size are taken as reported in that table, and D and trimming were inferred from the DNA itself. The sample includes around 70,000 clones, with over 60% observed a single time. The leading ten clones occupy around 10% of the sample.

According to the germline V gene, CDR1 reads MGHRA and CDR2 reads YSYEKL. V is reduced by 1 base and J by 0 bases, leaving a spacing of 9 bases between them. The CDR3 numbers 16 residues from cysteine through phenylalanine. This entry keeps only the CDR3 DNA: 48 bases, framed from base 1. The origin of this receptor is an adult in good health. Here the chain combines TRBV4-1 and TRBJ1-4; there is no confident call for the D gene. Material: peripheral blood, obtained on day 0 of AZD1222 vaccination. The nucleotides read TGCGCCAGCAGCCAAGTGTATCCGGCAACTAATGAAAAACTGTTTTTT. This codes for CASSQVYPATNEKLFF.